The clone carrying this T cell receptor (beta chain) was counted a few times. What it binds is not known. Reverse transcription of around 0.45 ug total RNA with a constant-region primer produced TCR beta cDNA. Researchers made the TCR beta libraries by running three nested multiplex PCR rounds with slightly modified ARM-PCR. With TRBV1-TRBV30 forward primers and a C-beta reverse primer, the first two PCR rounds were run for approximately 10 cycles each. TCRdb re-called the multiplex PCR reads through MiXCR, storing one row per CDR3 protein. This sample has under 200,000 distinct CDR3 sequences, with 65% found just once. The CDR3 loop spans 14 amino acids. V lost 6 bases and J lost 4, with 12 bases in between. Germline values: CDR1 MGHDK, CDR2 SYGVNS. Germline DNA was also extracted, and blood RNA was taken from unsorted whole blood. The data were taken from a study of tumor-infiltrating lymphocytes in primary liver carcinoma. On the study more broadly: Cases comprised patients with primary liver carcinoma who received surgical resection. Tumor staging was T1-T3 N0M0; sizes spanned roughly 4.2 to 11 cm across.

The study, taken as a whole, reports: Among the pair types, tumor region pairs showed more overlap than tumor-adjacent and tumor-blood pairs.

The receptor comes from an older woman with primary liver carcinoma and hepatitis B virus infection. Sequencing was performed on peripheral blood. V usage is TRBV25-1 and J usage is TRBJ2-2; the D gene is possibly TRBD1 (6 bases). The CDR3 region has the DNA TGTGCCAGCAGCGACAGGTCTGGCACCGGGGAGCTGTTTTTT. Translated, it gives CASSDRSGTGELFF.